This T cell receptor (beta chain) appears in the sequencing data of a study of blood T cells in healthy people across ages. The second PCR ran roughly 7 to 12 cycles with a sample-barcoded 5' primer and J-beta primers. A single record per CDR3 protein comes from TCRdb applying MiXCR to the 5' RACE reads. The table shows over a million distinct CDR3 sequences, with around 55% occurring only once. This CDR3 is 12 amino acids long. The germline V and J ends were trimmed by 4 bases and 12 bases, with 16 bases remaining between them. Germline CDR1 and CDR2: SGHKS and YYEKEE (reference sequence). The chain couples TRBV5-5 to TRBJ1-1, with a possible D match to TRBD1 (5 bases). This TCR came from a man aged 18 to 30 in good health. Sequenced material: blood. CDR3 sequence: CASSRLEGWTFF. The CDR3 coding sequence is TGTGCCAGCAGCCGGCTAGAGGGGTGGACTTTCTTT.